A selection of T cell receptor beta chains follows, all from one sample in a study. One entry per CDR3 protein, called by TCRdb with MiXCR from the 5' RACE reads. The sample carries 20,000 to 25,000 distinct CDR3 sequences, about 29% recorded once. The sequencing sample was made of tumor-infiltrating naive CD4+ T cells sorted from the breast tumor. The source of these receptors is a female donor with breast cancer. CDR3s include the opening cysteine and the closing phenylalanine or tryptophan. Each record gives: D gene, V gene, J gene, clone size, CDR3 length, CDR3 DNA, CDR3 protein. D genes are given only for firm matches. For some rows the clone size is stated as once, few or many, or as a class when expanded; others skip it.

D: TRBD2
V: TRBV7-3
J: TRBJ2-1
size: NA
length: 15
DNA: TGTGCCAGCAGCCCCACCCTCGGGACTACAGTGGGGCAGTTCTTC
CDR3: CASSPTLGTTVGQFF

D: TRBD2
V: TRBV3-1
J: TRBJ2-1
size: NA
length: 14
DNA: TGTGCCAGCAGCCAAGGACTAGCCTTCAATGAGCAGTTCTTC
CDR3: CASSQGLAFNEQFF

D: TRBD1
V: TRBV20-1
J: TRBJ2-7
size: NA
length: 14
DNA: TGCAGTGCTAGTCGGGACAGGCGCTCATACGAGCAGTACTTC
CDR3: CSASRDRRSYEQYF

D: NA
V: TRBV11-2
J: TRBJ2-1
size: NA
length: 15
DNA: TGTGCCAGCAGCTTTGTTCGGGCCACCAACACTGAGCAGTTCTTC
CDR3: CASSFVRATNTEQFF

D: NA
V: TRBV12-3/TRBV12-4
J: TRBJ2-1
size: NA
length: 15
DNA: TGTGCCAGCATAGTTTATCCAGGGGAGATCAATGAGCAGTTCTTC
CDR3: CASIVYPGEINEQFF

D: NA
V: TRBV9
J: TRBJ2-1
size: NA
length: 12
DNA: TGTGCCAGCAGCGAATCCTACAATGAGCAGTTCTTC
CDR3: CASSESYNEQFF

D: TRBD2
V: TRBV6-5
J: TRBJ2-2
size: NA
length: 16
DNA: TGTGCCAGCAGCCTGGGACTAGCGGAAATTAGCGGGGAGCTGTTTTTT
CDR3: CASSLGLAEISGELFF

D: NA
V: TRBV4-1
J: TRBJ1-5
size: few
length: 14
DNA: TGCGCCAGCAGCCAAGCAGGGGGCAATCAGCCCCAGCATTTT
CDR3: CASSQAGGNQPQHF

D: TRBD2
V: TRBV20-1
J: TRBJ2-7
size: many
length: 13
DNA: TGCAGTGCTAGAGCGGGAGGGCCCTACGAGCAGTACTTC
CDR3: CSARAGGPYEQYF

D: NA
V: TRBV5-1
J: TRBJ2-3
size: few
length: 16
DNA: TGCGCCAGCAGCTTGAAGGTGGACCTCTACACAGATACGCAGTATTTT
CDR3: CASSLKVDLYTDTQYF

D: NA
V: TRBV24-1
J: TRBJ2-1
size: many
length: 15
DNA: TGTGCCACCAGGGACGGTTCAACCTTCTACAATGAGCAGTTCTTC
CDR3: CATRDGSTFYNEQFF

D: TRBD1
V: TRBV20-1
J: TRBJ2-7
size: medium-sized
length: 15
DNA: TGCAGTGCTAGGGGTGATAGGGGGCGCGTCGACGAGCAGTACTTC
CDR3: CSARGDRGRVDEQYF

D: TRBD1
V: TRBV2
J: TRBJ2-3
size: many
length: 15
DNA: TGTGCCAGCAGTGAAAGGACAGGGCGCACAGATACGCAGTATTTT
CDR3: CASSERTGRTDTQYF

D: NA
V: TRBV7-9
J: TRBJ1-3
size: few
length: 16
DNA: TGTGCCAGCAGCTTAACAGTACAGAAAGCTGGAAACACCATATATTTT
CDR3: CASSLTVQKAGNTIYF

D: TRBD2
V: TRBV4-1
J: TRBJ2-7
size: medium-sized
length: 16
DNA: TGCGCCAGCAGCCAAGGTCCGGGAGGGAGCTCCTACGAGCAGTACTTC
CDR3: CASSQGPGGSSYEQYF

D: TRBD2
V: TRBV5-1
J: TRBJ2-6
size: few
length: 16
DNA: TGCGCCAGCGCGAAGAGCGGGGGTTCTGGGGCCAACGTCCTGACTTTC
CDR3: CASAKSGGSGANVLTF

D: TRBD2
V: TRBV30
J: TRBJ2-2
size: many
length: 16
DNA: TGTGCCTGGAGTGTAAGGGGACTAGCGGGACCCGGGGAGCTGTTTTTT
CDR3: CAWSVRGLAGPGELFF

D: TRBD1
V: TRBV15
J: TRBJ1-5
size: once
length: 15
DNA: TGTGCCACCAGCAGGGGACAGGGTCAAACTCAGCCCCAGCATTTT
CDR3: CATSRGQGQTQPQHF

D: NA
V: TRBV29-1
J: TRBJ2-2
size: NA
length: 12
DNA: TGCAGTGGCCTGGAGAACACCGGGGAGCTGTTTTTT
CDR3: CSGLENTGELFF

D: TRBD1
V: TRBV2
J: TRBJ2-3
size: NA
length: 14
DNA: TGTGCCAGCAGTCTCACAGGGGGCACAGATACGCAGTATTTT
CDR3: CASSLTGGTDTQYF

D: NA
V: TRBV7-3
J: TRBJ2-2
size: many
length: 12
DNA: TGTGCCAGCAGCTCCGACACCGGGGAGCTGTTTTTT
CDR3: CASSSDTGELFF

D: NA
V: TRBV7-6
J: TRBJ1-1
size: NA
length: 14
DNA: TGTGCCAGCAGCTTAACCCAGGGAAACACTGAAGCTTTCTTT
CDR3: CASSLTQGNTEAFF

D: NA
V: TRBV10-1
J: TRBJ2-7
size: many
length: 11
DNA: TGCGCCAGCAGTGACTCCTACGAGCAGTACTTC
CDR3: CASSDSYEQYF

D: NA
V: TRBV10-3
J: TRBJ1-5
size: NA
length: 15
DNA: TGTGGAAAGGAGTGGGCAGCTAATAGCAATCGGCCCCAGCATTTT
CDR3: CGKEWAANSNRPQHF

D: TRBD1
V: TRBV5-1
J: TRBJ1-2
size: many
length: 16
DNA: TGCGCCAGCAGCTTGAAGGCTCCGGGACAGCATTATGGCTACACCTTC
CDR3: CASSLKAPGQHYGYTF

D: NA
V: TRBV7-9
J: TRBJ2-5
size: few
length: 14
DNA: TGTGCCAGCAGCTTAGTGACGGGACGGGAGACCCAGTACTTC
CDR3: CASSLVTGRETQYF

D: NA
V: TRBV12-3/TRBV12-4
J: TRBJ1-1
size: NA
length: 12
DNA: TGTGCCAGCAGTTTAGGGGAAACTGAAGCTTTCTTT
CDR3: CASSLGETEAFF

D: NA
V: TRBV12-3/TRBV12-4
J: TRBJ1-3
size: medium-sized
length: 14
DNA: TGTGCCAGCAGTTTAATGAGCTCTGGAAACACCATATATTTT
CDR3: CASSLMSSGNTIYF

D: TRBD2
V: TRBV15
J: TRBJ2-1
size: few
length: 15
DNA: TGTGCCACCAGCATGGCTAGCGGGGAATACAATGAGCAGTTCTTC
CDR3: CATSMASGEYNEQFF

D: NA
V: TRBV6-6
J: TRBJ1-5
size: few
length: 14
DNA: TGTGCCAGCAGTCCGGGGGTGGGCAATCAGCCCCAGCATTTT
CDR3: CASSPGVGNQPQHF

D: NA
V: TRBV12-3/TRBV12-4
J: TRBJ2-3
size: many
length: 14
DNA: TGTGCCAGCAGGGTGACAGTGAGCACAGATACGCAGTATTTT
CDR3: CASRVTVSTDTQYF

D: NA
V: TRBV20-1
J: TRBJ2-7
size: few
length: 14
DNA: TGCAGTGTGCTCAGTCCGGGACACTCCTACGAGCAGTACTTC
CDR3: CSVLSPGHSYEQYF

D: NA
V: TRBV29-1
J: TRBJ2-6
size: medium-sized
length: 14
DNA: TGCAGCGTTGTATTACTCTCTGGGGCCAACGTCCTGACTTTC
CDR3: CSVVLLSGANVLTF

D: TRBD2
V: TRBV2
J: TRBJ2-3
size: many
length: 15
DNA: TGTGCCAGCAGCTATACTAGCGGGAGTGGAGATACGCAGTATTTT
CDR3: CASSYTSGSGDTQYF

D: TRBD2
V: TRBV18
J: TRBJ2-7
size: medium-sized
length: 15
DNA: TGTGCCAGCTCACCCCGGACTAGCGGGTACTACGAGCAGTACTTC
CDR3: CASSPRTSGYYEQYF

D: TRBD1
V: TRBV6-1
J: TRBJ1-5
size: NA
length: 16
DNA: TGTGCCAGCAGCCGTGGGACAGCGAATAGCAATCAGCCCCAGCATTTT
CDR3: CASSRGTANSNQPQHF

D: TRBD1
V: TRBV4-1
J: TRBJ1-3
size: medium-sized
length: 18
DNA: TGCGCCAGCAGCCAAGCTGGACAGGGGGCCGTCACTGGAAACACCATATATTTT
CDR3: CASSQAGQGAVTGNTIYF

D: NA
V: TRBV6-1
J: TRBJ2-1
size: few
length: 14
DNA: TGTGCCAGCAGCGAGAAGGGTGGACTGTCCGGGCAGTTCTTC
CDR3: CASSEKGGLSGQFF

D: NA
V: TRBV4-2
J: TRBJ2-1
size: many
length: 15
DNA: TGTGCCAGCAGCCAATCCAGCGGTACCGGCTATGAGCAGTTCTTC
CDR3: CASSQSSGTGYEQFF

D: NA
V: TRBV7-3
J: TRBJ1-5
size: few
length: 13
DNA: TGTGCCAGCAGCTTAGGACCCAATCAGCCCCAGCATTTT
CDR3: CASSLGPNQPQHF

D: TRBD2
V: TRBV7-3
J: TRBJ2-1
size: once
length: 14
DNA: TGTGCCAGCAGCTTAGGGGGGGATCGGAGTGAGCAGTTCTTC
CDR3: CASSLGGDRSEQFF

D: NA
V: TRBV6-1
J: TRBJ2-1
size: NA
length: 16
DNA: TGTGCCAGCAGCAGCCTGCCGGAAACTTTACACAATGAGCAGTTCTTC
CDR3: CASSSLPETLHNEQFF

D: TRBD1
V: TRBV2
J: TRBJ2-7
size: few
length: 13
DNA: TGTGCCAGCGGAGGACAGGGAATGTACGAGCAGTACTTC
CDR3: CASGGQGMYEQYF

D: NA
V: TRBV14
J: TRBJ2-3
size: NA
length: 16
DNA: TGTGCCAGCAGCCAAGGAAGGACAGTTCCCTACGATACGCAGTATTTT
CDR3: CASSQGRTVPYDTQYF

D: TRBD2
V: TRBV29-1
J: TRBJ2-5
size: medium-sized
length: 15
DNA: TGCAGCGTTGTCGGAGGAGCGGGGATACAAGAGACCCAGTACTTC
CDR3: CSVVGGAGIQETQYF

D: TRBD2
V: TRBV7-3
J: TRBJ2-1
size: many
length: 13
DNA: TGTGCCAGCAGCTTAAAGCGGGGCAATGAGCAGTTCTTC
CDR3: CASSLKRGNEQFF

D: NA
V: TRBV11-2
J: TRBJ1-3
size: once
length: 15
DNA: TGTGCCAGCAGCCCTGTGTGGAGCTCTGGAAACACCATATATTTT
CDR3: CASSPVWSSGNTIYF

D: NA
V: TRBV7-8
J: TRBJ2-7
size: once
length: 12
DNA: TGTGCCAGCAGCTCCTTATCCTACGAGCAGTACTTC
CDR3: CASSSLSYEQYF

D: NA
V: TRBV6-5
J: TRBJ2-1
size: NA
length: 16
DNA: TGTGCCAGCAGTCACTCGGACTACAGCTCCTACAATGAGCAGTTCTTT
CDR3: CASSHSDYSSYNEQFF

D: NA
V: TRBV18
J: TRBJ2-1
size: medium-sized
length: 11
DNA: TGTGCCAGCTCAGGGGACAATGAGCAGTTCTTC
CDR3: CASSGDNEQFF

D: TRBD2
V: TRBV24-1
J: TRBJ2-1
size: many
length: 19
DNA: TGTGCCACCAGTGATTTCGCGGGGACTAGCGGGAGTTCCTACAATGAGCAGTTCTTC
CDR3: CATSDFAGTSGSSYNEQFF

D: NA
V: TRBV20-1
J: TRBJ2-1
size: NA
length: 15
DNA: TGCAGTGCTAAAGGTGGGGTTAGCTCCTACAATGAGCAGTTCTTC
CDR3: CSAKGGVSSYNEQFF

D: NA
V: TRBV15
J: TRBJ2-1
size: NA
length: 14
DNA: TGTGCCACCAGCATCCCCCGAAGGGCGAATGAGCAGTTCTTC
CDR3: CATSIPRRANEQFF

D: NA
V: TRBV12-3/TRBV12-4
J: TRBJ2-1
size: NA
length: 14
DNA: TGTGCCAGCAACCGGAGGGCCGGCGGAGATGAGCAGTTCTTC
CDR3: CASNRRAGGDEQFF

D: NA
V: TRBV12-3/TRBV12-4
J: TRBJ1-3
size: few
length: 14
DNA: TGTGCCAGCAGACCGACAACCTCTGGAAACACCATATATTTT
CDR3: CASRPTTSGNTIYF

D: NA
V: TRBV5-1
J: TRBJ2-1
size: many
length: 14
DNA: TGCGCCAGCAGCTTGGAGTTGGCCTACAATGAGCAGTTCTTC
CDR3: CASSLELAYNEQFF

D: NA
V: TRBV2
J: TRBJ1-2
size: few
length: 16
DNA: TGTGCCAGCAGTAATTCGGACGGCCCTGGAGAGGGTGGCTACACCTTC
CDR3: CASSNSDGPGEGGYTF